Listed below are T cell receptor beta chains from one sample, sequenced in a study of siplizumab effects on memory and regulatory T cells. Data came from immunoSEQ multiplex PCR; TCRdb stores just in-frame clones and leaves some out. The table has about 100,000 clones, 94% seen once. Sequenced sample: Tregs sorted from blood. The receptor source for this set is a human donor in good health. CDR3s include the opening cysteine and the closing phenylalanine or tryptophan. A D gene is named only where the DNA matches it firmly. Expanded clones get a size class; other rows say once, few or many, or leave the size out.

CDR3: CASYPSGRPSDEQFF
DNA: TGTGCCAGCTATCCTAGCGGGCGTCCTTCAGATGAGCAGTTCTTC
V: TRBV6-5
D: TRBD2
length: 15
size: once
J: TRBJ2-1

CDR3: CASAYTADTQYF
DNA: TGTGCCAGCGCGTACACGGCAGATACGCAGTATTTT
V: TRBV18
D: NA
length: 12
size: NA
J: TRBJ2-3

CDR3: CASSLPHRGLDGYTF
DNA: TGTGCCAGCAGCCTACCCCACAGGGGGCTGGACGGCTACACCTTC
V: TRBV28
D: TRBD1
length: 15
size: NA
J: TRBJ1-2

CDR3: CASSLKRTGGSYEQYF
DNA: TGCGCCAGCAGCTTAAAGCGGACCGGGGGTTCCTACGAGCAGTACTTC
V: TRBV5-1
D: NA
length: 16
size: NA
J: TRBJ2-7

CDR3: CASSISEETQYF
DNA: TGCGCCAGCAGCATTAGCGAGGAGACCCAGTACTTC
V: TRBV5-1
D: NA
length: 12
size: NA
J: TRBJ2-5

CDR3: CASGPTGGSQPQHF
DNA: TGCGCCAGCGGACCGACAGGGGGAAGTCAGCCCCAGCATTTT
V: TRBV10-2
D: TRBD1
length: 14
size: NA
J: TRBJ1-5

CDR3: CASSQNRGATEAFF
DNA: TGTGCCAGCAGTCAAAACAGGGGTGCCACTGAAGCTTTCTTT
V: TRBV6-5
D: TRBD1
length: 14
size: NA
J: TRBJ1-1

CDR3: CASSLQPGTRINEQFF
DNA: TGCGCCAGCAGTTTACAACCCGGGACTAGGATCAATGAGCAGTTCTTC
V: TRBV4-1
D: TRBD2
length: 16
size: NA
J: TRBJ2-1

CDR3: CSVGDRAQPQHF
DNA: TGCAGCGTTGGGGACAGGGCTCAGCCCCAGCATTTT
V: TRBV29-1
D: TRBD1
length: 12
size: NA
J: TRBJ1-5

CDR3: CASSFGGQLNTGELFF
DNA: TGTGCCAGCAGTTTTGGAGGACAGTTGAACACCGGGGAGCTGTTTTTT
V: TRBV28
D: NA
length: 16
size: NA
J: TRBJ2-2

CDR3: CSVEDQGDRGAFF
DNA: TGCAGCGTTGAAGATCAAGGGGACAGAGGTGCTTTCTTT
V: TRBV29-1
D: TRBD1
length: 13
size: NA
J: TRBJ1-1

CDR3: CASSLGDLSYEQYF
DNA: TGTGCCAGCAGTTTAGGGGACCTCTCCTACGAGCAGTACTTC
V: TRBV25-1
D: NA
length: 14
size: NA
J: TRBJ2-7

CDR3: CASSTNSGTSFPFEQYF
DNA: TGTGCCAGCAGTACTAATTCCGGGACTAGCTTCCCTTTCGAGCAGTACTTC
V: TRBV28
D: TRBD2
length: 17
size: NA
J: TRBJ2-7

CDR3: CSAEKGNEQFF
DNA: TGCAGTGCAGAGAAAGGAAATGAGCAGTTCTTC
V: TRBV20-1
D: NA
length: 11
size: NA
J: TRBJ2-1

CDR3: CASSLGAVRSAFF
DNA: TGTGCCAGCAGCTTAGGGGCAGTCAGGAGTGCTTTCTTT
V: TRBV5-5
D: NA
length: 13
size: NA
J: TRBJ1-1

CDR3: CASRWTSGYEQYF
DNA: TGTGCCAGCAGATGGACTAGCGGCTACGAGCAGTACTTC
V: TRBV28
D: TRBD2
length: 13
size: NA
J: TRBJ2-7

CDR3: CASSPEDSSYNEQFF
DNA: TGTGCCAGCAGCCCGGAGGACAGCTCCTACAATGAGCAGTTCTTC
V: TRBV7-3
D: NA
length: 15
size: once
J: TRBJ2-1